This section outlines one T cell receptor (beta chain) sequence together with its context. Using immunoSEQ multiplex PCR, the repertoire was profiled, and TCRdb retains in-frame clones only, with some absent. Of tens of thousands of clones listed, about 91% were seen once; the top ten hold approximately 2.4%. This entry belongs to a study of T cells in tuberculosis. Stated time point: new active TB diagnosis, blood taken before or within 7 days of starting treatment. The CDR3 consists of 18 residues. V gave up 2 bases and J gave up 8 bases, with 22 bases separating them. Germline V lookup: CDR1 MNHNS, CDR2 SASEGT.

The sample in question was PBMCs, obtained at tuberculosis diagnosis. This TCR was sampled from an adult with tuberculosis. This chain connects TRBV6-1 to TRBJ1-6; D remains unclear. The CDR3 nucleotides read TGTGCCAGCAGTGAACTTAATCCACGTACTATCCCCCATTCACCCCTCCACTTT. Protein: CASSELNPRTIPHSPLHF.